This T cell receptor beta chain was recovered during a study of T cells after yellow fever vaccination. The CDR3 totals 12 residues. The V end lost 7 bases, the J end lost 1 base, and 4 bases lay between the germline ends. Germline-derived CDR1 and CDR2 are SNHLY and FYNNEI. TCRdb ran MiXCR on the 5' RACE reads and lists one entry per CDR3 protein. The sample gives hundreds of thousands of distinct CDR3 sequences, about 14% of which show up once; over 11% is in the top ten. The specimen comprised PBMCs, sampled on the day of the yellow fever booster vaccination. The gene calls are TRBV2 and TRBJ2-2; D is undetermined. The sequence was collected from a man between 25 and 39 years old who received the YFV17D yellow fever vaccine. The CDR3 region is CASNENTGELFF. The CDR3 DNA follows: TGTGCCAGCAATGAGAACACCGGGGAGCTGTTTTTT.